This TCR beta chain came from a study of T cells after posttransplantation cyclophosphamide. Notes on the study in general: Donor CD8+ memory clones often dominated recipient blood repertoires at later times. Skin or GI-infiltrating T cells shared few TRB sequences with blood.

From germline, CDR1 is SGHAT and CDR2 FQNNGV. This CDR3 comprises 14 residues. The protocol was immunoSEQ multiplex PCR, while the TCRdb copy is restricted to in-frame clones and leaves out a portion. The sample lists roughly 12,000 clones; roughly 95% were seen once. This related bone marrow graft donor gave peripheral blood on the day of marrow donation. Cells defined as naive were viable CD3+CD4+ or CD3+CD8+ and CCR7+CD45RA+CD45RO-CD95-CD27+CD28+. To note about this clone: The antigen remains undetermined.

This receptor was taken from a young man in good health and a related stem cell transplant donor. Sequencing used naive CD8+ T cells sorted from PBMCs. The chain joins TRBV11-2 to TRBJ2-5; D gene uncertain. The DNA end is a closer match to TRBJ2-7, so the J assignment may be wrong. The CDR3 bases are TGTGCCAGCAGCTTAGGTCACGAGGATTACGAGCAGTACTTC. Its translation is CASSLGHEDYEQYF.